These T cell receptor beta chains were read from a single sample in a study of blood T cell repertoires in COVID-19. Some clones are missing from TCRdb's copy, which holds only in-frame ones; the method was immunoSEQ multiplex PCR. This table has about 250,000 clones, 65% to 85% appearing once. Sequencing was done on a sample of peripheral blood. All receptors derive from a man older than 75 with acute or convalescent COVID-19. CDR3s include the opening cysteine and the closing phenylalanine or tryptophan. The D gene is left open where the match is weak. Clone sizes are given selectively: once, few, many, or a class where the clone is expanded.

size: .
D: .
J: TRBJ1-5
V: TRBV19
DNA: TGTGCCAGTAGGACAGAAAGCAATCAGCCCCAGCATTTT
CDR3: CASRTESNQPQHF

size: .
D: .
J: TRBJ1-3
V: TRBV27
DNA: TGTGCCAGCAGTCCCATGGGGGGCTCTGGAAACACCATATATTTT
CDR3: CASSPMGGSGNTIYF

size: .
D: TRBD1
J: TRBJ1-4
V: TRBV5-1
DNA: TGCGCCAGCAGCCCCGGGACAGATAATGAAAAACTGTTTTTT
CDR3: CASSPGTDNEKLFF

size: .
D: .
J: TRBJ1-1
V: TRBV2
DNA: TGTGCCAGCAGTGTAGTGGAAGCTTTCTTT
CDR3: CASSVVEAFF

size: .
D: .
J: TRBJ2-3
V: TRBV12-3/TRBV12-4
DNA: TGTGCCAGCAGTCTTCCCCCCGATACGCAGTATTTT
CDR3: CASSLPPDTQYF

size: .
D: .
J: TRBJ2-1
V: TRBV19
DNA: TGTGCCAGTAGTGTAACCGGGGGCAATGAGCAGTTCTTC
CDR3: CASSVTGGNEQFF

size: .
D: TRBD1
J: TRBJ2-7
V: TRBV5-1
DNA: TGCGCCAGCAGCTTCAGCGGGACAGGGTGGAGCGAGCAGTACTTC
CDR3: CASSFSGTGWSEQYF

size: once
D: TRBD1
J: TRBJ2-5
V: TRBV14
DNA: TGTGCCAGCAGCCAAATGACAGGGGGCCAAGAGACCCAGTACTTC
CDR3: CASSQMTGGQETQYF

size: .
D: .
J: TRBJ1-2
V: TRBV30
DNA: TGTGCCTGGAGTGTACTGGAGTTCGGCTACACCTTC
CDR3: CAWSVLEFGYTF

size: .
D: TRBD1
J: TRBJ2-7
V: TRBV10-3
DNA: TGTGCCATCAGTGAGCCCGACAGGGGGCCTTCCGAGCAGTACTTC
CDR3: CAISEPDRGPSEQYF

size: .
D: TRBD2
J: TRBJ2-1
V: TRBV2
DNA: TGTGCCAGCAGTAGGGGACTAGCGGGAGTCAATGAGCAGTTCTTC
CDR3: CASSRGLAGVNEQFF

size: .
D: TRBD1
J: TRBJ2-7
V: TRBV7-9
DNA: TGTGCCAGCAGCTTAGCCGGGACAGGGGGTTACGAGCAGTACTTC
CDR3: CASSLAGTGGYEQYF

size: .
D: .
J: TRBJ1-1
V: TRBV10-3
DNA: TGTGCCGCAAAAGCTGAAATGAACACTGAAGCTTTCTTT
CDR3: CAAKAEMNTEAFF

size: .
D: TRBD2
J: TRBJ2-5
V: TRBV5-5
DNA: TGTGCCAGCAGCCCCCCTATGAGCGGGGGCCAAGAGACCCAGTACTTC
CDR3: CASSPPMSGGQETQYF

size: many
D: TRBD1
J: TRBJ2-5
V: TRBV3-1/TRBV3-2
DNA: TGTGCCAGCAGCCAATTAGGGGGCAGGGCTGAGGAAACCCAGTACTTC
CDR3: CASSQLGGRAEETQYF

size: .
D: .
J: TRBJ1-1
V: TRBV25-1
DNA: TGTGCCAGCAGTGATCCGGGGGGGGGTAACACTGAAGCTTTCTTT
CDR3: CASSDPGGGNTEAFF

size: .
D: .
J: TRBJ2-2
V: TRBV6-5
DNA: TGTGCCAGCAGTTACTCGTTTGTCTTCTCCACCGGGGAGCTGTTTTTT
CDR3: CASSYSFVFSTGELFF

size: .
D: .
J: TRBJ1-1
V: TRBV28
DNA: TGTGCCAGCAGTATCCCCGAGGGCGTTCAAACAGAAGCTTTCTTT
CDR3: CASSIPEGVQTEAFF

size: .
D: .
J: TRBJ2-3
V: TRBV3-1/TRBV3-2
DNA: TGTGCCAGCAGCCAAAAGGGGTGGGGTAGCACAGATACGCAGTATTTT
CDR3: CASSQKGWGSTDTQYF

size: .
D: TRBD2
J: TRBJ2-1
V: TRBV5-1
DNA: TGCGCCAGCAGCCTCAGCGGGGACCACTCCTACAATGAGCAGTTCTTC
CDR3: CASSLSGDHSYNEQFF

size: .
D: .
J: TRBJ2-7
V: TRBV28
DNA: TGTGCCAGCGTAAGCGGGCGGTCCTACGAGCAGTACTTC
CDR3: CASVSGRSYEQYF

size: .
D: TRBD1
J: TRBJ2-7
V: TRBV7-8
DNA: TGTGCCAGCAGCCCGGACAGGGAGGCCTACGAGCAGTACTTC
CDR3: CASSPDREAYEQYF

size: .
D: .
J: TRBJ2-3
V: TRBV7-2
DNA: TGTGCCAGCAGCTTAGTTGCGATAAACACAGATACGCAGTATTTT
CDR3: CASSLVAINTDTQYF

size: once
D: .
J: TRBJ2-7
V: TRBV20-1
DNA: TGCAGTGCTAGTTTTCGGGGGAGCTCCTACGAGCAGTACTTC
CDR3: CSASFRGSSYEQYF

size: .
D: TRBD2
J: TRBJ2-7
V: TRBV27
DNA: TGTGCCAGCAGTGTAAATAGCGGGGGGGCCTACGAGCAGTACTTC
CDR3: CASSVNSGGAYEQYF

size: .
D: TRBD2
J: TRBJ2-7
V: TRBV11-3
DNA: TGTGCCAGCAGCCCCGGACTAGCTTCCTACGAGCAGTACTTC
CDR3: CASSPGLASYEQYF

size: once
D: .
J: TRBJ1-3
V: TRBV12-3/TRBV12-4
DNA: TGTGCCAGCAGTTCAGGGTACACCATATATTTT
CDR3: CASSSGYTIYF

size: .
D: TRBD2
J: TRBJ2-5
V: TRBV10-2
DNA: TGCGCCAGCAGTGTACGCGGGGGGGAGACCCAGTACTTC
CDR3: CASSVRGGETQYF

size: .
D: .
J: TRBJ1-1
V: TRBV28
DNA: TGTGCCAGCAGCCCTGGATCGGGGGTGGGTATGAACACTGAAGCTTTCTTT
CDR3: CASSPGSGVGMNTEAFF

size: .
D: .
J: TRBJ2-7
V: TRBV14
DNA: TGTGCCAGCAGCCACTTCTACGAGCAGTACTTC
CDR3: CASSHFYEQYF

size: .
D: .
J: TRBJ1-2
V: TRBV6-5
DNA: TGTGCCAGCAGTCCGGGGGAGTTGATCTACACCTTC
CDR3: CASSPGELIYTF

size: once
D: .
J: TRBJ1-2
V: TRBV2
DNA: TGTGCCAGCACGGTCAGGGAAAGGACGGATGGCTACACCTTC
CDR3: CASTVRERTDGYTF

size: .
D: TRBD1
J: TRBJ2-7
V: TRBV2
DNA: TGTGCCAGCACTTCAACCGGGACAGGGGTTTACGAGCAGTACTTC
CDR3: CASTSTGTGVYEQYF

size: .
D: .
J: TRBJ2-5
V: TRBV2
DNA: TGTGCCAGCAGTTCTAACAGGGACCAAGAGACCCAGTACTTC
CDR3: CASSSNRDQETQYF

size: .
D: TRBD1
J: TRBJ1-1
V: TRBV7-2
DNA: TGTGCCAGCAGCCCCGACAGGGTGACAGCTTTCTTT
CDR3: CASSPDRVTAFF

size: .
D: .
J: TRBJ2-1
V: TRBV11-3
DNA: TGTGCCAGCAGCTTAGCGGGGGTGTACAATGAGCAGTTCTTC
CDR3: CASSLAGVYNEQFF

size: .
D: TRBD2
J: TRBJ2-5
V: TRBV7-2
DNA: TGTGCCAGCAGCCTAGCGGGGGCTGGAGAGACCCAGTACTTC
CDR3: CASSLAGAGETQYF

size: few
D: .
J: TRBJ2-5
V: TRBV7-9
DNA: TGTGCCAGCACCCAGGGTTTTGGGGAGACCCAGTACTTC
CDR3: CASTQGFGETQYF

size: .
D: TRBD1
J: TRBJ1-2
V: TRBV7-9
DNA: TGTGCCAGCAGCTTATCTGACAGGGTCGGTGGCTACACCTTC
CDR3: CASSLSDRVGGYTF

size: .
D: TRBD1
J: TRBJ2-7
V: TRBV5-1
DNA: TGCGCCAGCAGCTTGGAAGAAGCAGGGGGCTACGAGCAGTACTTC
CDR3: CASSLEEAGGYEQYF